The next 25 T cell receptor beta chains were all read from a single sample in a study of shared clonotypes between healthy human individuals (dated by TCRdb to 2018 to 2021). Library construction relied on the immunoSEQ multiplex PCR assay. The source is immuneACCESS, and TCRdb retained only in-frame sequences with V and J called. Part of the clones is not carried over; for the studies checked, unresolved V genes explain less than half of this, and the remainder is unexplained. The sample has approximately 1,000,000 clones on record, around three quarters of them singletons. Clones ranked in the top ten supply around 0.47% of the sample. Sequencing was carried out using memory CD4+ T cells from PBMCs. The cell subset or site tag for this specimen amounts to: CD45RA-negative fraction. Receptor source: a man aged 18-30 years in good health. Some clones in this sample may be carry-over from other donors' samples.

This clone was counted a few times. The chain recombines TRBV2 with TRBJ1-1; weak D call: TRBD1 (6 bases). Trimming pared 4 bases from V and 5 bases from J, leaving 17 bases between. The CDR3 loop spans 15 amino acids. Germline V gene data show CDR1 as SNHLY and CDR2 as FYNNEI. The CDR3 nucleotides read TGTGCCAGCAGTGGTAGTGGGACACCCGAGACTGAAGCTTTCTTT. Translated: CASSGSGTPETEAFF. Variable domain in full (rest from reference TRBV2 and TRBJ1-1): EPEVTQTPSHQVTQMGQEVILRCVPISNHLYFYWYRQILGQKVEFLVSFYNNEISEKSEIFDDQFSVERPDGSNFTLKIRSTKLEDSAMYFCASSGSGTPETEAFFGQGTRLTVV.

The chain couples TRBV2 to TRBJ1-1; no reliable D call. The length of the CDR3 is 14 residues. Trimming removed 7 bases from V and 0 bases from J, with 12 bases in between. The germline V gene has CDR1 SNHLY and CDR2 FYNNEI. In DNA, the CDR3 is TGTGCCAGCATCCAAACAGCCGTGAACACTGAAGCTTTCTTT. Its protein is CASIQTAVNTEAFF.

The CDR3 DNA sequence: TGCGCCAGCAGCCCAATCCCAGGGGACCAAGAGACCCAGTACTTC. This encodes CASSPIPGDQETQYF. The rearrangement joins TRBV5-1 to TRBJ2-5; D might be TRBD1 (6 bases). The CDR3 runs to 15 residues. V lost 4 bases and J 0 bases, leaving 13 bases between the germline ends. Per germline, CDR1 SGHRS and CDR2 YFSETQ.

This clone has more than one count but fewer than ten. This rearrangement joins TRBV7-3 to TRBJ2-3; weak D call: TRBD2 (6 bases). Germline CDR1 SGHTA, CDR2 FQGTGA. V dropped 4 bases and J dropped 2 bases, with 13 bases sitting between them. The CDR3 runs to 15 residues. The CDR3 bases are TGTGCCAGCAGCTCATCCGGGACTCTCACAGATACGCAGTATTTT. Translated: CASSSSGTLTDTQYF. The variable domain in full, with the rest retrieved from reference TRBV7-3 and TRBJ2-3, is GAGVSQTPSNKVTEKGKYVELRCDPISGHTALYWYRQSLGQGPEFLIYFQGTGAADDSGLPNDRFFAVRPEGSVSTLKIQRTERGDSAVYLCASSSSGTLTDTQYFGPGTRLTVL.

In this sample, this clone turned up many times. The gene calls are TRBV7-9 and TRBJ1-6, with 9 bases matching TRBD1. The germline gives CDR1 SEHNR, CDR2 FQNEAQ (reference sequence). CDR3 length equals 14 residues. The V segment lost 4 bases and the J segment 10 bases; nucleotides outside the gene matches: 5. CDR3 amino acids: CASSSRGQGSPLHF. The CDR3 bases are TGTGCCAGCAGCTCACGCGGACAGGGGTCACCCCTCCACTTT.

The chain is built from TRBV6-5 and TRBJ2-5, with 9 nucleotides matching TRBD1. The J call could be wrong; TRBJ2-7 is a better fit for the DNA end. From germline, CDR1 is MNHEY and CDR2 SVGAGI. The CDR3 covers 15 residues. The CDR3 protein is CASSYPGQGNYEQYF. The CDR3 DNA sequence: TGTGCCAGCAGTTACCCCGGACAGGGGAACTACGAGCAGTACTTC.

The chain uses TRBV6-6 and TRBJ2-1; the D gene is possibly TRBD2 (5 bases). Germline CDR1 MNHNY, CDR2 SVGAGI (reference sequence). V was pared by 0 bases and J by 9 bases, with 12 bases between. The CDR3 covers 14 residues. The CDR3 nucleotides read TGTGCCAGCAGTTACTCGAGCTGGGAGAGTGAGCAGTTCTTC. Its translation: CASSYSSWESEQFF.

CDR3 region: CASSRVGGEADTQYF. CDR3 coding DNA: TGCGCCAGCAGCCGTGTCGGAGGGGAGGCAGATACGCAGTATTTT. This chain links TRBV4-1 with TRBJ2-3; D might be TRBD2 (6 bases). Trimming took 4 bases from V and 4 from J, leaving 15 bases between them. CDR1 MGHRA and CDR2 YSYEKL come from the germline V gene. CDR3 length: 15 residues.

This sequence joins TRBV30 and TRBJ2-1; 7 nucleotides match TRBD2. V trimming: 4 bases; J trimming: 3 bases; junction bases outside the gene matches: 18. CDR1 GTSNPN and CDR2 SVGIG come from the germline V gene (reference sequence). This CDR3 has 18 residues. The CDR3 here is CAWIGVSAGQPYYNEQFF. The CDR3 DNA sequence: TGTGCCTGGATAGGGGTGTCAGCGGGGCAACCTTACTACAATGAGCAGTTCTTC. Full variable domain (missing parts from reference TRBV30 and TRBJ2-1): SQTIHQWPATLVQPVGSPLSLECTVEGTSNPNLYWYRQAAGRGLQLLFYSVGIGQISSEVPQNLSASRPQDRQFILSSKKLLLSDSGFYLCAWIGVSAGQPYYNEQFFGPGTRLTVL.

This clone has ten or more counts. The chain combines TRBV5-4 with TRBJ1-2, with TRBD1 matching 12 bases. Germline-derived CDR1 and CDR2 are SGHNT and YYREEE (reference sequence). The CDR3 has 16 amino acids. With 3 bases clipped from V and 1 base from J, the junction kept 4 bases outside the gene matches. The CDR3 sequence is CASSWDRGQGNYGYTF. The CDR3, as DNA: TGTGCCAGCAGCTGGGACAGGGGGCAGGGTAACTATGGCTACACCTTC.

The V gene is TRBV27, the J gene TRBJ2-2; D remains ambiguous. V gave up 4 bases and J gave up 6 bases, with 3 bases separating them. Germline V gene sequence: CDR1 MNHEY, CDR2 SMNVEV (reference sequence). The CDR3 loop spans 11 amino acids. The CDR3 DNA reads as TGTGCCAGCAGTTCTCCCGGGGAGCTGTTTTTT. This codes for CASSSPGELFF.

The V call is TRBV2, the J call TRBJ1-1, with 8 bases lining up with TRBD1. The CDR3 runs to 15 residues. The germline gives CDR1 SNHLY, CDR2 FYNNEI. V dropped 2 bases and J dropped 1; count of bases not matched to a gene: 3. The CDR3 protein is CASSERDRKNTEAFF. The CDR3 DNA is TGTGCCAGCAGTGAAAGGGACAGGAAGAACACTGAAGCTTTCTTT.

This chain connects TRBV7-3 to TRBJ2-2, with 9 bases identical to TRBD1. In germline, CDR1 is SGHTA, CDR2 FQGTGA. V shed 6 bases, J shed 3 bases, and the junction held 2 bases outside the gene matches. The CDR3 spans 14 residues. The CDR3 here is CASRRQGDTGELFF. The CDR3, as DNA: TGTGCCAGCAGACGACAGGGGGACACCGGGGAGCTGTTTTTT.

The V call is TRBV30, the J call TRBJ1-1; D ambiguous. The CDR3 is 12 amino acids. The V end lost 2 bases, the J end lost 6 bases, and 10 bases lay between the germline ends. Germline assignment: CDR1 GTSNPN and CDR2 SVGIG (reference sequence). The CDR3 is CAWSRDAPEAFF. For the CDR3, the DNA is TGTGCCTGGAGTCGTGACGCACCTGAAGCTTTCTTT. Supplemented by reference TRBV30 and TRBJ1-1, the full variable domain reads SQTIHQWPATLVQPVGSPLSLECTVEGTSNPNLYWYRQAAGRGLQLLFYSVGIGQISSEVPQNLSASRPQDRQFILSSKKLLLSDSGFYLCAWSRDAPEAFFGQGTRLTVV.

V gene TRBV9 combines with J gene TRBJ2-7; possible D gene TRBD1, 6 bases. Germline CDR1 and CDR2: SGDLS and YYNGEE. Trimming took 6 bases from V and 7 from J, leaving 17 bases between them. The CDR3 runs to 13 residues. The CDR3: CASTKDGGSEQYF. The CDR3 DNA reads as TGTGCCAGCACGAAGGATGGGGGCTCAGAGCAGTACTTC.

V usage is TRBV27 and J usage is TRBJ1-1; 9 bases align to TRBD1. The CDR3 has 14 residues. Germline V CDR1 and CDR2: MNHEY, SMNVEV (reference sequence). After removal of 6 bases from V and 8 bases from J, the junction contained 10 bases not matched to a gene. CDR3 nucleotide sequence: TGTGCCAGCAGCCGGGGGGACAGGGTCTCGGAAGCTTTCTTT. It is translated as CASSRGDRVSEAFF.

This chain connects TRBV7-9 to TRBJ2-2; D is unclear. The V end lost 3 bases, the J end lost 5 bases, and 7 bases lay between the germline ends. This CDR3 has 13 residues. Germline loops: CDR1 SEHNR, CDR2 FQNEAQ (reference sequence). CDR3 coding DNA: TGTGCCAGCAGCTTTGCAGGTACCGGGGAGCTGTTTTTT. This codes for CASSFAGTGELFF.

A few counts support this clone. The same CDR3 also results from other DNA sequences found in this sample. The chain is built from TRBV4-2 and TRBJ2-2; the D gene is possibly TRBD2 (5 bases). The CDR3 totals 14 residues. From germline, CDR1 is LGHNA and CDR2 YNFKEQ. V lost 3 bases, J lost 5 bases, and 10 bases lay in between. The CDR3: CASSQDGLTGELFF. DNA for the CDR3: TGTGCCAGCAGCCAGGATGGACTTACCGGGGAGCTGTTTTTT.

The table lists this clone with many counts. This chain joins TRBV7-2 and TRBJ2-3, with 16 nucleotides matching TRBD2. Trimming took 6 bases from V and 2 from J; bases not matched to a gene: 5. The V gene's germline CDR1 is SGHTA and CDR2 FQGNSA. The CDR3 is 17 residues long. This CDR3 reads CASRPGLAGGNTDTQYF. CDR3 coding DNA: TGTGCCAGCAGGCCGGGACTAGCGGGAGGGAACACAGATACGCAGTATTTT.

This chain joins TRBV4-1 and TRBJ1-2, with 10 bases fitting TRBD1. V was pared by 3 bases and J by 8 bases, with 12 bases of the junction left unmatched. The germline V gene has CDR1 MGHRA and CDR2 YSYEKL. The CDR3 sequence is 16 residues long. The CDR3 sequence: CASSHRQGALGYGYTF. The CDR3 DNA sequence: TGCGCCAGCAGCCATCGACAGGGGGCCTTAGGCTACGGCTACACCTTC.

The CDR3 DNA follows: TGTGCCACCAGCAGAGGACAGCCGTACTCCTACGAGCAGTACTTC. Its translation: CATSRGQPYSYEQYF. This chain uses TRBV15 with TRBJ2-7; TRBD1 is a possible D gene (5 bases). The germline CDR1 and CDR2 sequences are LNHNV and YYDKDF (reference sequence). There are 15 residues in the CDR3. Trimming took off 1 base at V and 0 bases at J, with 10 bases between the two ends.

This chain links TRBV7-9 with TRBJ1-2; D is ambiguous. Trimming stripped 5 bases from V and 1 base from J, with 11 bases between. The CDR3 sequence is 14 residues long. In germline, CDR1 is SEHNR, CDR2 FQNEAQ (reference sequence). The CDR3 spells CASSQDLVNYGYTF. The CDR3 nucleotides read TGTGCCAGCAGCCAAGATTTGGTTAACTATGGCTACACCTTC.

This clone appeared once. The chain carries TRBV14 and TRBJ2-5; D not certain. CDR1 is SGHDN, CDR2 FVKESK, per germline. The V gene lost 4 bases and the J gene lost 5 bases, with 11 bases spanning the gap. The CDR3 runs 13 residues. CDR3 sequence reads: CASSLQSWETQYF. The CDR3 DNA is TGTGCCAGCAGCCTGCAGTCCTGGGAGACCCAGTACTTC. The full variable domain, rest sourced from reference TRBV14 and TRBJ2-5, is EAGVTQFPSHSVIEKGQTVTLRCDPISGHDNLYWYRRVMGKEIKFLLHFVKESKQDESGMPNNRFLAERTGGTYSTLKVQPAELEDSGVYFCASSLQSWETQYFGPGTRLLVL.

This clone has only a few counts. The chain links TRBV29-1 to TRBJ1-5; D is undetermined. Per the germline V gene, CDR1 is SQVTM and CDR2 is ANQGSEA. The CDR3 consists of 11 residues. The V end was cut by 3 bases, the J end by 5 bases, with 5 bases between. DNA for the CDR3: TGCAGCGTTGACAGGCATCAGCCCCAGCATTTT. Amino acid sequence: CSVDRHQPQHF.

The chain combines TRBV28 with TRBJ1-2; the match to TRBD1 covers 8 bases. This CDR3 region has 14 residues. V was clipped by 6 bases and J by 9 bases; unmatched bases: 12. Germline V gives CDR1 MDHEN, CDR2 SYDVKM. CDR3 sequence (DNA): TGTGCCAGCAGGGTGGACAGGGCCGTTCCTCGCTACACCTTC. Translated: CASRVDRAVPRYTF.